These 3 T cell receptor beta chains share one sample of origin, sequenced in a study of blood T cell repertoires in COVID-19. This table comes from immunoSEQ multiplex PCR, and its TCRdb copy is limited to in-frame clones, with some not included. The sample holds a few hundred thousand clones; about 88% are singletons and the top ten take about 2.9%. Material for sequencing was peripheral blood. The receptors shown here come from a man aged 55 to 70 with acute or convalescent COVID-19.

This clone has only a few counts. CDR3 DNA: TGTGCCAGCAGCTTCCCGGACAGGGGGCCCTACGAGCAGTACTTC. Its translation: CASSFPDRGPYEQYF. J is TRBJ2-7 and V is TRBV11-2; TRBD1 agrees at 11 bases. In germline, CDR1 is SGHAT, CDR2 FQNNGV. Trimming cost V 3 bases and J 2 bases; bases outside gene matches: 3. This CDR3 region has 15 residues.

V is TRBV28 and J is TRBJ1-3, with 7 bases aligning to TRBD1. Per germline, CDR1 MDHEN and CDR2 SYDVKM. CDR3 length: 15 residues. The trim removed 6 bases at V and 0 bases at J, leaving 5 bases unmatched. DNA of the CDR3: TGTGCCAGCAGCAGGACAGGACCCTCTGGAAACACCATATATTTT. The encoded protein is CASSRTGPSGNTIYF. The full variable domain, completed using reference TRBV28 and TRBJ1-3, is DVKVTQSSRYLVKRTGEKVFLECVQDMDHENMFWYRQDPGLGLRLIYFSYDVKMKEKGDIPEGYSVSREKKERFSLILESASTNQTSMYLCASSRTGPSGNTIYFGEGSWLTVV.

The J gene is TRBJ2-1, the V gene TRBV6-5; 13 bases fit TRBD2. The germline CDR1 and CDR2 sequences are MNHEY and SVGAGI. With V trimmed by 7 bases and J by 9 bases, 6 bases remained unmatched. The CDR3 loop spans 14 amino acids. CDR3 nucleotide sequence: TGTGCCAGCATCGGGACTAGCGGGGTTGGTGAGCAGTTCTTC. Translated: CASIGTSGVGEQFF.